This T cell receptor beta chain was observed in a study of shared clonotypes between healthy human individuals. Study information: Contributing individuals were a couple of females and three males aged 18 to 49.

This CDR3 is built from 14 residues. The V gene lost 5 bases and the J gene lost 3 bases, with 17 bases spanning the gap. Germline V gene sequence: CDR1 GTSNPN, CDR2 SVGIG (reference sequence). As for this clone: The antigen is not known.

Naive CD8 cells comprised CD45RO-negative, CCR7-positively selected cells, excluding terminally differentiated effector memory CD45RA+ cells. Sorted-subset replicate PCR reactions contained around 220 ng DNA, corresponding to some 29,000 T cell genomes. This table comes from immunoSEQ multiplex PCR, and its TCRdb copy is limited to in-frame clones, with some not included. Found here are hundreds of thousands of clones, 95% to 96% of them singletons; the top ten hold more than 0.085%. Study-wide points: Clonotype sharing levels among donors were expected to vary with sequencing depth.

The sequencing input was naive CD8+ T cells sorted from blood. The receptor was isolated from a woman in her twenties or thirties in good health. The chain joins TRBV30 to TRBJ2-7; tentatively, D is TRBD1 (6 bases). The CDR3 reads CAWARDTQVYEQYF. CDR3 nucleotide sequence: TGTGCCTGGGCCCGGGACACTCAAGTCTACGAGCAGTACTTC. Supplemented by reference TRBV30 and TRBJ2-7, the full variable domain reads SQTIHQWPATLVQPVGSPLSLECTVEGTSNPNLYWYRQAAGRGLQLLFYSVGIGQISSEVPQNLSASRPQDRQFILSSKKLLLSDSGFYLCAWARDTQVYEQYFGPGTRLTVT.